Listed below are T cell receptor beta chains from one sample, sequenced in a study of blood T cell repertoires in COVID-19. Only in-frame clones appear in the TCRdb table, and some are missing; sequencing was by immunoSEQ multiplex PCR. The sample lists roughly 160,000 clones, around four fifths occurring once. Sequencing was carried out using peripheral blood. The origin of the receptors is a woman aged 80 or over with COVID-19, enrolled during active disease. The CDR3 runs from the conserved cysteine through the conserved F or W. The D gene is left open where the match is weak. Some rows have no size entry. The others give once, few or many, or a class for an expanded clone.

size: .
V: TRBV28
D: TRBD2
length: 15
J: TRBJ2-3
CDR3: CASGGSGRAADTQYF
DNA: TGTGCCAGCGGGGGAAGCGGGAGGGCCGCAGATACGCAGTATTTT

size: once
V: TRBV7-9
D: TRBD1
length: 15
J: TRBJ2-7
CDR3: CASSQADRGAGEQYF
DNA: TGTGCCAGCAGCCAGGCCGACAGGGGGGCTGGCGAGCAGTACTTC

size: .
V: TRBV21-1
D: .
length: 15
J: TRBJ1-5
CDR3: CASSATTEINQPQHF
DNA: TGTGCCAGCAGCGCTACGACAGAAATCAATCAGCCCCAGCATTTT

size: .
V: TRBV2
D: .
length: 13
J: TRBJ1-1
CDR3: CASSPQVYTEAFF
DNA: TGTGCCAGCAGTCCCCAGGTGTACACTGAAGCTTTCTTT

size: .
V: TRBV5-8
D: .
length: 10
J: TRBJ1-1
CDR3: CASSFGGIFF
DNA: TGTGCCAGCAGCTTCGGAGGGATCTTCTTT

size: .
V: TRBV2
D: TRBD1
length: 15
J: TRBJ1-6
CDR3: CASSDRGQVNSPLHF
DNA: TGTGCCAGCAGTGACAGGGGGCAAGTAAATTCACCCCTCCACTTT

size: .
V: TRBV3-1/TRBV3-2
D: TRBD2
length: 17
J: TRBJ2-1
CDR3: CASSQPGTSGSEREQFF
DNA: TGTGCCAGCAGCCAGCCCGGGACTAGCGGGTCCGAGCGTGAGCAGTTCTTC

size: .
V: TRBV4-1
D: .
length: 18
J: TRBJ2-2
CDR3: CASSPSGVRGSSAGELFF
DNA: TGCGCCAGCAGCCCGTCAGGGGTGAGGGGGAGTAGTGCCGGGGAGCTGTTTTTT

size: .
V: TRBV9
D: TRBD2
length: 12
J: TRBJ2-3
CDR3: CASSGGEGTQYF
DNA: TGTGCCAGCAGCGGAGGGGAGGGTACGCAGTATTTT

size: .
V: TRBV5-1
D: .
length: 13
J: TRBJ1-6
CDR3: CASSLNNNSPLHF
DNA: TGCGCCAGCAGCTTGAACAACAATTCACCCCTCCACTTT

size: .
V: TRBV5-1
D: TRBD1
length: 14
J: TRBJ1-4
CDR3: CASRGDRSNEKLFF
DNA: TGCGCCAGCAGGGGGGACAGGAGTAATGAAAAACTGTTTTTT

size: .
V: TRBV28
D: .
length: 13
J: TRBJ1-2
CDR3: CASSLGQGYGYTF
DNA: TGTGCCAGCAGTTTAGGCCAGGGCTATGGCTACACCTTC